The rows below give T cell receptor beta chains drawn from one sample of a study of blood T cell repertoires in COVID-19. Repertoires were generated with immunoSEQ multiplex PCR, while TCRdb's copy carries only in-frame clones and drops some. The sample gives 130,000 to 150,000 clones, about 83% of which show up once; less than 10% is in the top ten. Material for sequencing was peripheral blood. The receptor source for this set is a woman aged 45-60 years with active or convalescent COVID-19. Each CDR3 is given with its conserved first and last residue. The order of the fields is V gene, J gene, D gene, clone size, CDR3 DNA, CDR3 protein. D genes are given only for firm matches. Part of the rows lack a size; the others show once, few, many or a class for expanded clones.

TRBV30	TRBJ2-7	.	.	TGTGCCTGGTCTGGCCGGGGGTCCACCTACGAGCAGTACTTC	CAWSGRGSTYEQYF
TRBV28	TRBJ2-3	TRBD2	few	TGTGCCAGCAGTTTCCTAGCGGGCGCGCTAGGATATACGCAGTATTTT	CASSFLAGALGYTQYF
TRBV5-5	TRBJ1-5	.	.	TGTGCCAGCAGCTCCCCACGAGGCCCCCAGCATTTT	CASSSPRGPQHF
TRBV27	TRBJ1-1	.	.	TGTGCCAGCAGTGCCCAGGGGATGGAGAACACTGAAGCTTTCTTT	CASSAQGMENTEAFF
TRBV7-9	TRBJ1-1	.	few	TGTGCCAGCAGCTTAGCGCGGAGGGGCAACACTGAAGCTTTCTTT	CASSLARRGNTEAFF
TRBV6-2/TRBV6-3	TRBJ1-2	.	.	TGTGCCAGCAGCTTGCTTGACAGGAGCTATGGCTACACCTTC	CASSLLDRSYGYTF
TRBV3-1/TRBV3-2	TRBJ2-1	TRBD2	.	TGTGCCAGCAGCGTTCGACCCCCGGGACTATCCCTAATGGATGAGCAGTTCTTC	CASSVRPPGLSLMDEQFF
TRBV9	TRBJ1-6	TRBD1	few	TGTGCCAGCAGCGTGGGGACAGGGGGCCGAAGGTATGGAAATTCACCCCTCCACTTT	CASSVGTGGRRYGNSPLHF
TRBV10-3	TRBJ1-6	.	few	TGTGCCATCAGTGATCCCGCCAGGGGTGGCCATAATTCACCCCTCCACTTT	CAISDPARGGHNSPLHF
TRBV6-5	TRBJ1-5	TRBD1	.	TGTGCCAGCAGTAGGGAAGGGGGCTATCAGCCCCAGCATTTT	CASSREGGYQPQHF
TRBV4-2	TRBJ1-3	TRBD1	.	TGTGCCAGCAGCCAGGGTTTACAGGGGCCTTACTCTGGAAACACCATATATTTT	CASSQGLQGPYSGNTIYF
TRBV19	TRBJ1-6	.	.	TGTGCCAGTACCCGCATGGCCATGAATTCACCCCTCCACTTT	CASTRMAMNSPLHF
TRBV10-3	TRBJ1-2	.	.	TGTGCCATCACAACAAGCGGGGCGCGCTATGGCTACACCTTC	CAITTSGARYGYTF
TRBV6-6	TRBJ1-3	.	.	TGTGCCAGCAGTTACTCACGGGACTCTGGAAACACCATATATTTT	CASSYSRDSGNTIYF
TRBV30	TRBJ1-5	.	.	TGTGCCTGGACCCAAGGGGGGGCGCGGCAGCCCCAGCATTTT	CAWTQGGARQPQHF
TRBV19	TRBJ2-1	.	.	TGTGCCAGTAGTATAGAAGGAATTCGCAGGGGGGTCAATGAGCAGTTCTTC	CASSIEGIRRGVNEQFF
TRBV6-2/TRBV6-3	TRBJ2-7	.	.	TGTGCCAGCAGTCCGCGGGCCGGTGTTCGTGAGCAGTACTTC	CASSPRAGVREQYF
TRBV30	TRBJ1-1	.	.	TGTGCCTGGAGAAGAGCGAACACTGAAGCTTTCTTT	CAWRRANTEAFF
TRBV10-3	TRBJ1-1	TRBD1	.	TGTGCCATCACTCAACAGGGGTTCACTGAAGCTTTCTTT	CAITQQGFTEAFF
TRBV14	TRBJ1-1	TRBD1	.	TGTGCCAGCAGCCAGTCAGGGGGAACTGAAGCTTTCTTT	CASSQSGGTEAFF
TRBV3-1/TRBV3-2	TRBJ1-5	.	.	TGTGCCAGCAGACTGGGGGGGACCAATCAGCCCCAGCATTTT	CASRLGGTNQPQHF
TRBV3-1/TRBV3-2	TRBJ2-3	TRBD2	once	TGTGCCAGCAGCCAGCTAGCGGGAAGGGATACGCAGTATTTT	CASSQLAGRDTQYF
TRBV5-1	TRBJ1-6	TRBD1	.	TGCGCCAGCAGCCAAACCAGGGGGTCGGTAAATTCACCCCTCCACTTT	CASSQTRGSVNSPLHF
TRBV6-2/TRBV6-3	TRBJ1-1	TRBD1	.	TGTGCCAGCAGTAACAGGGGGCCGAGAACTGAAGCTTTCTTT	CASSNRGPRTEAFF
TRBV18	TRBJ1-2	TRBD1	.	TGTGCCAGCTCACCAGCGACAGGGATTAACTATGGCTACACCTTC	CASSPATGINYGYTF
TRBV6-6	TRBJ2-7	TRBD1	.	TGTGCCAGCAGTTACCCGGACAGGAGCGAGCAGTACTTC	CASSYPDRSEQYF
TRBV6-5	TRBJ2-1	.	.	TGTGCCAGCAGGGCAGGCTCCTACAATGAGCAGTTCTTC	CASRAGSYNEQFF
TRBV20-1	TRBJ2-1	.	.	TGCAGTGCTAGAGATGTAGCAGCCCAGTTCTTC	CSARDVAAQFF
TRBV6-5	TRBJ1-1	.	once	TGTGCCAGCAGTATCGGGGGGGAGGCTGAAGCTTTCTTT	CASSIGGEAEAFF
TRBV4-3	TRBJ2-3	TRBD2	once	TGCGCCAGCAGCCAAGTTAAAGCGGGGGGGCGCGTTGTAGTCACAGATACGCAGTATTTT	CASSQVKAGGRVVVTDTQYF
TRBV19	TRBJ1-1	.	.	TGTGCCAGTAGTATGGGAGGGAACACTGAAGCTTTCTTT	CASSMGGNTEAFF
TRBV7-8	TRBJ2-7	.	.	TGTGCCAGCAGCTTAACGGTAAACGAGCAGTACTTC	CASSLTVNEQYF
TRBV11-2	TRBJ1-2	TRBD1	once	TGTGCCTGCCACGGGACAGCCACCTCTGGCTACACCTTC	CACHGTATSGYTF
TRBV5-1	TRBJ1-1	.	.	TGCGCCAGCAGCTTTTTGCCGGTTTCGATGAACACTGAAGCTTTCTTT	CASSFLPVSMNTEAFF
TRBV16	TRBJ2-3	TRBD1	once	TGTGCCAGCAGCCAAACGGCGACAGGGGGCGCGGATACGCAGTATTTT	CASSQTATGGADTQYF